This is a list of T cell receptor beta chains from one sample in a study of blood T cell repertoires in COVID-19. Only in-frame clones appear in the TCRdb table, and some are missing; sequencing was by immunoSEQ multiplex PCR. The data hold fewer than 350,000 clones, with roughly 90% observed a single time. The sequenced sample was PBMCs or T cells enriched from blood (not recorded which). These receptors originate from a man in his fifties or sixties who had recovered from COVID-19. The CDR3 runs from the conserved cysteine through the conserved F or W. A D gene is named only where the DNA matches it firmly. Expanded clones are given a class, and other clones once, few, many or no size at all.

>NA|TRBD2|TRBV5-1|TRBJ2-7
TGCGCCAGCAGCTTCACTAGCGGGAGGGCCGGCGAGCAGTACTTC
CASSFTSGRAGEQYF
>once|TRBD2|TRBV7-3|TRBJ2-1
TGTGCCAGCAGCTTAAGTGAGCGGGGGAACAATGAGCAGTTCTTC
CASSLSERGNNEQFF
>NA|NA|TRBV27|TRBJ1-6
TGTGCCAGCAGCTTACAGGGTTTTAATTCACCCCTCCACTTT
CASSLQGFNSPLHF
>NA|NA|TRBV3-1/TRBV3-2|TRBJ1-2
TGTGCCAGCAGCCAAGAGGGGAGTGGCTACACCTTC
CASSQEGSGYTF
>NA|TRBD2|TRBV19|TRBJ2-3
TGTGCCAGTAGGGGACTAGCGGGGTTCACAGATACGCAGTATTTT
CASRGLAGFTDTQYF
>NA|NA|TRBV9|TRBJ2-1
TGTGCCAGCAGCTCCAGAGGGGGCGGGAGGCCCGGTGAGCAGTTCTTC
CASSSRGGGRPGEQFF
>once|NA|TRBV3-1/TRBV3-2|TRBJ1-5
TGTGCCACTTCGACTGGAAACAATCAGCCCCAGCATTTT
CATSTGNNQPQHF
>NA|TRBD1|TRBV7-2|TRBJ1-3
TGTGCCAGCAGCCGGGACAGCCGGAGGAACACCATATATTTT
CASSRDSRRNTIYF
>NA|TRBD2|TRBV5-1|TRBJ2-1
TGCGCCAGCAGCTTGTTGTGGGGCGGGAGCTCCTACAATGAGCAGTTCTTC
CASSLLWGGSSYNEQFF
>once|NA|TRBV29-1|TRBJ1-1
TGCAGCGCGACGGGCGGGACTGAAGCTTTCTTT
CSATGGTEAFF
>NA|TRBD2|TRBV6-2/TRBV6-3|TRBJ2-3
TGTGCCAGCAGTTACTCCCTAGCGGGCCACACAGATACGCAGTATTTT
CASSYSLAGHTDTQYF
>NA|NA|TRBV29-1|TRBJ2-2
TGCAGCGTCAGAGTCACAGGGAAGAACACCGGGGAGCTGTTTTTT
CSVRVTGKNTGELFF
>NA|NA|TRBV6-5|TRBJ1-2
TGTGCCAGCAGGAAGGGGGATTTGGATGGCTACACCTTC
CASRKGDLDGYTF
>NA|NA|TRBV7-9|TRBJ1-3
TGTGCCAGCAGCTTAGAAGTTAGCCCTGGAAACACCATATATTTT
CASSLEVSPGNTIYF
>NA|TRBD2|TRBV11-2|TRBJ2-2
TGTGCCAGCAGCTCCCTTCGTAGCGGGAGAACCGGGGAGCTGTTTTTT
CASSSLRSGRTGELFF
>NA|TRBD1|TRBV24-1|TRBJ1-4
TGTGCCACCAGTGACCCCAGGGGGCGCCATGAAAAACTGTTTTTT
CATSDPRGRHEKLFF
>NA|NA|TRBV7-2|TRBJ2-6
TGTGCCAGCAGCTTATATGGGGCGTCGGGGGCCAACGTCCTGACTTTC
CASSLYGASGANVLTF
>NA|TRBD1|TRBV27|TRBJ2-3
TGTGCCAGCAGTTTGGACAGGCCTAGCACAGATACGCAGTATTTT
CASSLDRPSTDTQYF
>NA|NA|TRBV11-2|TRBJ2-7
TGTGCCAGCAGCTTAGGTCAGAACTACGAGCAGTACTTC
CASSLGQNYEQYF
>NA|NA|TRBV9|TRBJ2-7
TGTGCCAGCAGCGCCGAATACTCCGGCGAGCAGTACTTC
CASSAEYSGEQYF
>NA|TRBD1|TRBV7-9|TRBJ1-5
TGTGCCAGCACCCAGGGGACAGACAGCTTCAATCAGCCCCAGCATTTT
CASTQGTDSFNQPQHF
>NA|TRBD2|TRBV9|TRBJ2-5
TGTGCCAGCAGCAGACTAGCGGGGCAAGAGACCCAGTACTTC
CASSRLAGQETQYF
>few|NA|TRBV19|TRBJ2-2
TGTGCCAGTACCCCCCCGGGGGAGGACACCGGGGAGCTGTTTTTT
CASTPPGEDTGELFF
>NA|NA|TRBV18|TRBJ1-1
TGTGCCAGCTCACCCGCGCCGGGAGGGGGCACTGAAGCTTTCTTT
CASSPAPGGGTEAFF
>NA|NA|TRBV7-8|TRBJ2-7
TGTGCCAGCCAACAGGGATCCTACGAGCAGTACTTC
CASQQGSYEQYF
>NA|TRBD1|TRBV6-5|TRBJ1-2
TGTGCCAGCAGTCGGACAGGCGAAGGGTATGGCTACACCTTC
CASSRTGEGYGYTF
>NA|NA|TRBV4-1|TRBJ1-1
TGCGCCAGCAGCCTCCGGGGGGGGTTGAACACTGAAGCTTTCTTT
CASSLRGGLNTEAFF
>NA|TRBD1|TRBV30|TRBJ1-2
TGTGCCTGGGATCGACAGGGGGCGCGACGGGATGGCTACACCTTC
CAWDRQGARRDGYTF